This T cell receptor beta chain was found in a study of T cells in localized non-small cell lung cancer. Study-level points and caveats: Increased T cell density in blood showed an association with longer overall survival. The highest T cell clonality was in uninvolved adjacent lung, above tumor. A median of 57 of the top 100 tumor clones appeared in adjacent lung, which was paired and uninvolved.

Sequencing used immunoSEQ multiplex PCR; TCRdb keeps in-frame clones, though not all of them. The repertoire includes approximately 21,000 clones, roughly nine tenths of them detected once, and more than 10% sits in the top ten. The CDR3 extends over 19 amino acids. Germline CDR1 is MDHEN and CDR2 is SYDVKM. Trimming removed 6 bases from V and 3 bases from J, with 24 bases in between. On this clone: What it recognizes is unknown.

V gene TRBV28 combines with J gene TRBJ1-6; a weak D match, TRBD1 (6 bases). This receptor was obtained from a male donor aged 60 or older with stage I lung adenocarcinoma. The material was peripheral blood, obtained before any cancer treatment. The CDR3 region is CASSTDTGTSNFYNSPLHF. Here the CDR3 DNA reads TGTGCCAGCAGCACCGATACCGGGACAAGTAACTTCTATAATTCACCCCTCCACTTT.